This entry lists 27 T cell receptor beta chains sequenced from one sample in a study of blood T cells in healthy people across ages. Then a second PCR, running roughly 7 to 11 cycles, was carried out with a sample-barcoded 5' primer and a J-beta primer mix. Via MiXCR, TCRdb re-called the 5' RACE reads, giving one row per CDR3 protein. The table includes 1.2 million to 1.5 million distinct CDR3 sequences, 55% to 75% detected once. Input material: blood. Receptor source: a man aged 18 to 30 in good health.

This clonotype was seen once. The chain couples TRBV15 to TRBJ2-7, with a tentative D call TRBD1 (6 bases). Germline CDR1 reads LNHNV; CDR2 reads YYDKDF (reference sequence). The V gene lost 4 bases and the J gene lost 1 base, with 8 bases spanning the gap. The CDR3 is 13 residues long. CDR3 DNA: TGTGCCACCAGCACCGGACAGTCCTACGAGCAGTACTTC. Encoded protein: CATSTGQSYEQYF.

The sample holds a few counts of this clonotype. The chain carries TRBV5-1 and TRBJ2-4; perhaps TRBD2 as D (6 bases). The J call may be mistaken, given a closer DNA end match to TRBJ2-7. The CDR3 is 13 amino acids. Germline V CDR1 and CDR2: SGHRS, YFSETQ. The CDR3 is CASSLAGSDEQYF. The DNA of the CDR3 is TGCGCCAGCAGTCTGGCCGGGAGCGACGAGCAGTACTTC.

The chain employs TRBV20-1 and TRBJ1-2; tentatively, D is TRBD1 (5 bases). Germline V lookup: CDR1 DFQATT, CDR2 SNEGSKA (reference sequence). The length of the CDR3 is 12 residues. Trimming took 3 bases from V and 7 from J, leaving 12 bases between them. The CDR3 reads CSASIQGGGYTF. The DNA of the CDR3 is TGCAGTGCTAGTATCCAGGGTGGTGGCTACACCTTC.

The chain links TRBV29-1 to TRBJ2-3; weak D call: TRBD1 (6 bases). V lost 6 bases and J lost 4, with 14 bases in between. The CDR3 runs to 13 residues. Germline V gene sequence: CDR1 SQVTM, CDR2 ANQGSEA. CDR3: CSVRGSRADTQYF. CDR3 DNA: TGCAGCGTAAGGGGGAGTCGGGCAGATACGCAGTATTTT.

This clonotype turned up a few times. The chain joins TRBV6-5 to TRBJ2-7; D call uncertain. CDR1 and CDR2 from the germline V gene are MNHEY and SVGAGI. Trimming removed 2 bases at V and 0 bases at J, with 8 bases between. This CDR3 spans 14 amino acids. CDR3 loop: CASSYVGPSYEQYF. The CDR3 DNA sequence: TGTGCCAGCAGTTACGTTGGACCCTCCTACGAGCAGTACTTC.

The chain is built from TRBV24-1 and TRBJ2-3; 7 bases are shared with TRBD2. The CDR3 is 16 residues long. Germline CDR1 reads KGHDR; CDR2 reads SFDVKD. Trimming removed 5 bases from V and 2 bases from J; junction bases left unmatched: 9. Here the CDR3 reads CATSGPTGGITDTQYF. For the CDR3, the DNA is TGTGCCACCAGTGGTCCTACGGGGGGAATCACAGATACGCAGTATTTT.

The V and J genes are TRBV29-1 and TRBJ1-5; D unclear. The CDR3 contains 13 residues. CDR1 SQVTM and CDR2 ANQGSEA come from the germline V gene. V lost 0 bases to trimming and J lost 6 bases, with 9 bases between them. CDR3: CSVEDREGQPQHF. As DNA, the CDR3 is TGCAGCGTTGAAGATAGGGAGGGTCAGCCCCAGCATTTT.

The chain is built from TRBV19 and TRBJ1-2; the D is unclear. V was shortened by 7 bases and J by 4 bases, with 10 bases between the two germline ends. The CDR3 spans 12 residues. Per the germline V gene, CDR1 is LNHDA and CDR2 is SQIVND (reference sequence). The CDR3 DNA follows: TGTGCCAGTACCTGGATGGGCTATGGCTACACCTTC. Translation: CASTWMGYGYTF.

The CDR3 DNA reads as TGTGCCAGCAGCAAAAGATCTACCGGGACCCAAGAGACCCAGTACTTC. As protein: CASSKRSTGTQETQYF. The rearrangement joins TRBV11-2 to TRBJ2-5; possibly TRBD1 or TRBD2 for D (5 bases each). CDR1 is SGHAT, CDR2 FQNNGV, per germline. Trimming removed 5 bases from V and 1 base from J, with 17 bases in between. The length of the CDR3 is 16 residues. Full variable domain (outside the CDR3, taken from reference TRBV11-2 and TRBJ2-5): EAGVAQSPRYKIIEKRQSVAFWCNPISGHATLYWYQQILGQGPKLLIQFQNNGVVDDSQLPKDRFSAERLKGVDSTLKIQPAKLEDSAVYLCASSKRSTGTQETQYFGPGTRLLVL.

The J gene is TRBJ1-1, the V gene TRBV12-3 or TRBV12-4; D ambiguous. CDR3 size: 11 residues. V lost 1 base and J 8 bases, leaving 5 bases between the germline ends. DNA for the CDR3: TGTGCCAGCAGTTTAGATCGGGAAGCTTTCTTT. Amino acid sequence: CASSLDREAFF.

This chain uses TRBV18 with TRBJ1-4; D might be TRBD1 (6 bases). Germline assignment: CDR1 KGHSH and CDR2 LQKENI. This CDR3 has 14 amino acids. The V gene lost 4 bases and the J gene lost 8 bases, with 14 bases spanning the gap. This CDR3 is CASSLRGSQEKLFF. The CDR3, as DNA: TGTGCCAGCTCACTCAGGGGTTCTCAGGAAAAACTGTTTTTT.

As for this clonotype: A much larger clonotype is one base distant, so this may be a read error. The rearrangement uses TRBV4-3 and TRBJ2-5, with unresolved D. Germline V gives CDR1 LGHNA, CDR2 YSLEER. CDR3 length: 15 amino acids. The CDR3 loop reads CGSQDWASPQETQYF. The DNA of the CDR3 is TGCGGCAGCCAAGATTGGGCAAGCCCCCAAGAGACCCAGTACTTC.

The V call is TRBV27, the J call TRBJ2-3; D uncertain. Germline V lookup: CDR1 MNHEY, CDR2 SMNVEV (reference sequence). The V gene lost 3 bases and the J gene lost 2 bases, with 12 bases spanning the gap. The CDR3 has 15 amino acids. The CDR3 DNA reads TGTGCCAGCAGTTTCCGGGTCTTTAACACAGATACGCAGTATTTT. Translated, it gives CASSFRVFNTDTQYF.

As DNA, the CDR3 is TGCAGTGCTAGGGCCGAACAGAGATCCTATGGCTACACCTTC. Translating it yields CSARAEQRSYGYTF. The rearrangement links TRBV20-1 to TRBJ1-2, with D unclear. V was trimmed by 3 bases and J by 4 bases, leaving 15 bases between them. Germline V lookup: CDR1 DFQATT, CDR2 SNEGSKA (reference sequence). The CDR3 is made up of 14 amino acids.

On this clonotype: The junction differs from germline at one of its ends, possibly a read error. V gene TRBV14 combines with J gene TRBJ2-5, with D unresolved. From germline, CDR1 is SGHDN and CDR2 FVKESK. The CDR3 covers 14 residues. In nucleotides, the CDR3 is TGTGCCAGCAGCCAACTTCCCCTTCCAGAGGCCCAGTACTTC. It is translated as CASSQLPLPEAQYF.

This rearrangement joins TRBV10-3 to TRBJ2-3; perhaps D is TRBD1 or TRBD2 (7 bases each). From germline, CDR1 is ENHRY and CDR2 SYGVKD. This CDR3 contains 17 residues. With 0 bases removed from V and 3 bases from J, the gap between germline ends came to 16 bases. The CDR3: CAISESLSQGGTDTQYF. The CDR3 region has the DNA TGTGCCATCAGTGAGTCGCTAAGCCAGGGGGGGACAGATACGCAGTATTTT.

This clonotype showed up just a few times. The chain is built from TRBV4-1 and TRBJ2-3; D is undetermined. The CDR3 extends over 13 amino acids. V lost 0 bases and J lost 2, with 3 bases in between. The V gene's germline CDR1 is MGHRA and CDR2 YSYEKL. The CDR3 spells CASSQENTDTQYF. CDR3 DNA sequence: TGCGCCAGCAGCCAAGAAAACACAGATACGCAGTATTTT.

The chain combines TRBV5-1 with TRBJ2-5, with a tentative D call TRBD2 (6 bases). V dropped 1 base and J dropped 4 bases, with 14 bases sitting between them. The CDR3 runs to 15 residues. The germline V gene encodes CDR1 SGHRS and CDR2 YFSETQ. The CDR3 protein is CASSLSPGERETQYF. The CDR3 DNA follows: TGCGCCAGCAGCTTGAGTCCGGGGGAGAGAGAGACCCAGTACTTC.

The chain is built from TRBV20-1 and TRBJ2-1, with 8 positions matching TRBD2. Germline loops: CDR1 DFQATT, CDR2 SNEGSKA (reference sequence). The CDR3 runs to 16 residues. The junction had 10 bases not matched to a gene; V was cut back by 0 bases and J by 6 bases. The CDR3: CSARDLQRGICNEQFF. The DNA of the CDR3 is TGCAGTGCTAGAGATCTCCAGCGGGGGATCTGCAATGAGCAGTTCTTC.

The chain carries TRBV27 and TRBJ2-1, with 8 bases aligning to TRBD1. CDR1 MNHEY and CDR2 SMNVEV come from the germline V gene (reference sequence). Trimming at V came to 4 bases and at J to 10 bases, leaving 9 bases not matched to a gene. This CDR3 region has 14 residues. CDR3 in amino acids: CASSWRQGAYEQFF. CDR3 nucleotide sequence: TGTGCCAGCAGTTGGAGGCAGGGGGCCTACGAGCAGTTCTTC.

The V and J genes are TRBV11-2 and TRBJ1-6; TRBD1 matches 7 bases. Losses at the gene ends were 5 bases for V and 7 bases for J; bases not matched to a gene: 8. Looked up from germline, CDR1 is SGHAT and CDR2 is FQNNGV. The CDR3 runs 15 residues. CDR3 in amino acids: CASSPHGTANSPLHF. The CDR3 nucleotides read TGTGCCAGCAGCCCCCACGGGACAGCCAATTCACCCCTCCACTTT.

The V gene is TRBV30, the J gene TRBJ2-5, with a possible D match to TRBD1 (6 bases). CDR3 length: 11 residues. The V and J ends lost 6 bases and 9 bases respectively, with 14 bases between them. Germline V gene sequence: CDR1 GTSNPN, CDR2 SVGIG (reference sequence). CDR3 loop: CACSTGQPQYF. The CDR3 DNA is TGTGCCTGCTCAACAGGGCAGCCCCAGTACTTC.

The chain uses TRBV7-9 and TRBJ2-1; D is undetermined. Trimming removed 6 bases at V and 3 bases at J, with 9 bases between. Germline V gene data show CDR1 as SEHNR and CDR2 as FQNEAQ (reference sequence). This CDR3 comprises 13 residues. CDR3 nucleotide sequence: TGTGCCAGCAGTCCCAATTTCTACAATGAGCAGTTCTTC. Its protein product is CASSPNFYNEQFF.

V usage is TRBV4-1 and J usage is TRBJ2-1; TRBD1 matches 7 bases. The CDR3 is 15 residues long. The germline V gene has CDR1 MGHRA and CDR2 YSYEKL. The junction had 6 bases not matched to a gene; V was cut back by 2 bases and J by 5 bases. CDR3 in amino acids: CASSQLGGTDNEQFF. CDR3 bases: TGCGCCAGCAGCCAACTAGGGGGCACGGACAATGAGCAGTTCTTC.

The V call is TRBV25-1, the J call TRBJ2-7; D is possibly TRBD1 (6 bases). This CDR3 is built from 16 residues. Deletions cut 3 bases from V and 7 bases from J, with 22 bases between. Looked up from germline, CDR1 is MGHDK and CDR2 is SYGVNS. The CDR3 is CASSDRQVFSSWEQYF. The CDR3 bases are TGTGCCAGCAGTGACAGACAGGTGTTCTCGTCATGGGAGCAGTACTTC.

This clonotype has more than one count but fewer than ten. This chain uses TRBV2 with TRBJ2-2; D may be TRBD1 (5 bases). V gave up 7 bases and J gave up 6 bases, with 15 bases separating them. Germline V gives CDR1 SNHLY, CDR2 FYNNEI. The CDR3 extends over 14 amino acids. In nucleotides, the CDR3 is TGTGCCAGCACCCAGGACAAGGGCCCCGGGGAGCTGTTTTTT. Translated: CASTQDKGPGELFF.

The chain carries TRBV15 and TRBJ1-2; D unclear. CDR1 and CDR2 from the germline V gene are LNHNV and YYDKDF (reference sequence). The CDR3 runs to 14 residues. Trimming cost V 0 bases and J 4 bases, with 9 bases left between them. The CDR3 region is CATSRDYGFYGYTF. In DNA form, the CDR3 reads TGTGCCACCAGCAGAGATTACGGATTCTATGGCTACACCTTC.